Below, 18 T cell receptor beta chains from the same sample are listed, as sequenced in a study of blood T cell repertoires in COVID-19. Data came from immunoSEQ multiplex PCR; TCRdb stores just in-frame clones and leaves some out. This sample has approximately 220,000 clones, with about 85% found just once. The sequencing sample was made of PBMCs or T cells enriched from blood (not recorded which). These TCRs come from a woman aged 30 to 39 who had recovered from COVID-19.

The chain has TRBV7-6 and TRBJ1-5, with 10 bases matching TRBD1. Germline CDR1 and CDR2: SGHVS and FNYEAQ. Trimming took 5 bases from V and 3 from J; bases not matched to a gene: 4. CDR3 length equals 15 residues. The CDR3 here is CASSPDRGLNQPQHF. The CDR3 DNA is TGTGCCAGCAGCCCAGACAGGGGGCTCAATCAGCCCCAGCATTTT. Full variable domain (missing parts from reference TRBV7-6 and TRBJ1-5): GAGVSQSPRYKVTKRGQDVALRCDPISGHVSLYWYRQALGQGPEFLTYFNYEAQQDKSGLPNDRFSAERPEGSISTLTIQRTEQRDSAMYRCASSPDRGLNQPQHFGDGTRLSIL.

The chain carries TRBV4-3 and TRBJ1-1, with 12 nucleotides matching TRBD1. V lost 4 bases to trimming and J lost 6 bases; unmatched junction nucleotides: 3. Germline assignment: CDR1 LGHNA and CDR2 YSLEER. The CDR3 consists of 14 residues. CDR3 residues: CASSRDRGPAEAFF. The CDR3 DNA sequence: TGCGCCAGCAGCCGGGACAGGGGGCCGGCTGAAGCTTTCTTT.

The chain employs TRBV7-3 and TRBJ2-1; D might be TRBD1 (5 bases). CDR1 is SGHTA and CDR2 is FQGTGA in the germline V gene. This CDR3 is 14 amino acids long. Between the trimmed V and J ends, which lost 4 bases and 5 bases, there was a span of 12 bases. The CDR3 sequence: CASSWGGTNNEQFF. The CDR3 DNA is TGTGCCAGCAGCTGGGGCGGAACCAACAATGAGCAGTTCTTC.

V and J are TRBV2 and TRBJ2-4, with 9 bases that match TRBD1. Germline V gives CDR1 SNHLY, CDR2 FYNNEI. This CDR3 has 14 amino acids. After removal of 4 bases from V and 7 bases from J, the junction contained 5 bases not matched to a gene. The CDR3, as DNA: TGTGCCAGCAGTGTGGACAGGGGTTTGAACATTCAGTACTTC. Its translation is CASSVDRGLNIQYF.

The chain links TRBV11-2 to TRBJ1-1, with 9 bases identical to TRBD1. V gave up 5 bases and J gave up 8 bases; unmatched junction bases: 6. Germline V gene lookup returns CDR1 SGHAT and CDR2 FQNNGV. This CDR3 is built from 13 residues. CDR3 protein: CASSSGTGTEAFF. The CDR3, as DNA: TGTGCCAGCAGCAGTGGGACAGGGACGGAAGCTTTCTTT. The full variable domain, rest sourced from reference TRBV11-2 and TRBJ1-1, is EAGVAQSPRYKIIEKRQSVAFWCNPISGHATLYWYQQILGQGPKLLIQFQNNGVVDDSQLPKDRFSAERLKGVDSTLKIQPAKLEDSAVYLCASSSGTGTEAFFGQGTRLTVV.

The V and J genes are TRBV10-1 and TRBJ1-1, with D unclear. V lost 8 bases to trimming and J lost 0 bases, with 16 bases between them. In germline, CDR1 is WNHNN, CDR2 SYGVQD (reference sequence). The CDR3 runs to 15 residues. CDR3 in DNA: TGCGCCAGCGTTAAGAGGTCACCCATGAACACTGAAGCTTTCTTT. Its translation is CASVKRSPMNTEAFF.

The chain has TRBV7-2 and TRBJ2-7; a weak D match, TRBD1 (7 bases). V lost 11 bases and J 0 bases, leaving 23 bases between the germline ends. CDR1 and CDR2 (germline): SGHTA, FQGNSA. The CDR3 spans 16 residues. The CDR3 nucleotides are TGTGCCCCCGCACTGGAGGGGGACAGCCCCTCCTACGAGCAGTACTTC. Translating gives CAPALEGDSPSYEQYF.

The chain carries TRBV4-1 and TRBJ2-2; the match to TRBD2 covers 10 bases. Germline-derived CDR1 and CDR2 are MGHRA and YSYEKL. Trimming at V came to 0 bases and at J to 0 bases, leaving 4 bases not matched to a gene. The CDR3 is made up of 18 amino acids. Written as DNA, the CDR3 is TGCGCCAGCAGCCAAGAAAGCGGGGGGGCCGCGAACACCGGGGAGCTGTTTTTT. Translated: CASSQESGGAANTGELFF.

This chain connects TRBV4-1 to TRBJ1-1; TRBD1 is a possible D gene (5 bases). There are 16 residues in the CDR3. The V end lost 4 bases, the J end lost 4 bases, and 19 bases lay between the germline ends. Per the germline V gene, CDR1 is MGHRA and CDR2 is YSYEKL. Here the CDR3 reads CASSPLNKDRGTEAFF. The CDR3 region has the DNA TGCGCCAGCAGCCCCCTTAACAAAGACAGAGGCACTGAAGCTTTCTTT.

The chain is built from TRBV5-1 and TRBJ2-1; 8 bases line up with TRBD1. The CDR3 totals 15 residues. J gave up 5 bases and V 3 bases, and 7 bases lay outside the gene matches. In germline, CDR1 is SGHRS, CDR2 YFSETQ. For the CDR3, the DNA is TGCGCCAGCAGCTCCCCAGGGGGCCGGGACAATGAGCAGTTCTTC. It is translated as CASSSPGGRDNEQFF.

This clone has just a few counts. This may stem from a read error, because a much larger clone lies one nucleotide away. V and J are TRBV6-4 and TRBJ2-3; 13 nucleotides line up with TRBD2. J gave up 4 bases and V 5 bases, and 0 bases lay outside the gene matches. There are 14 residues in the CDR3. In germline, CDR1 is MRHNA, CDR2 SNTAGT. CDR3: CASSTSGGADTQYF. For the CDR3, the DNA is TGTGCCAGCAGTACTAGCGGGGGGGCAGATACGCAGTATTTT.

The chain joins TRBV4-1 to TRBJ1-5; TRBD1 matches 9 bases. The J segment lost 4 bases and the V segment lost 4 bases, leaving 8 bases of the junction unmatched. Germline V CDR1 and CDR2: MGHRA, YSYEKL. The CDR3 is made up of 16 amino acids. CDR3 nucleotides: TGCGCCAGCAGCCTCCTTGGGACAGGGAGGAATCAGCCCCAGCATTTT. Protein product: CASSLLGTGRNQPQHF.

The chain carries TRBV4-2 and TRBJ2-3, with 9 bases matching TRBD2. The ends lost 0 bases at V and 4 bases at J; junction bases unmatched: 5. The germline gives CDR1 LGHNA, CDR2 YNFKEQ. There are 16 residues in the CDR3. The CDR3 DNA reads as TGTGCCAGCAGCCAAGATGTCCCTAGCGGGGCAGATACGCAGTATTTT. This translates into CASSQDVPSGADTQYF.

V gene TRBV5-1 combines with J gene TRBJ2-1; possible D gene TRBD1, 6 bases. The length of the CDR3 is 15 residues. Germline CDR1 and CDR2: SGHRS and YFSETQ. V was cut by 0 bases and J by 8 bases, with 15 bases left in between. The CDR3 coding sequence is TGCGCCAGCAGCTTGGAAGACAGGCAGGTCGATGAGCAGTTCTTC. Translation: CASSLEDRQVDEQFF.

The V and J genes are TRBV7-9 and TRBJ2-4, with TRBD1 matching 10 bases. The CDR3 totals 14 residues. Germline CDR1 is SEHNR and CDR2 is FQNEAQ (reference sequence). After removal of 5 bases from V and 4 bases from J, the junction contained 2 bases not matched to a gene. As DNA, the CDR3 is TGTGCCAGCAGCCGGACAGGGGGGAAAAACATTCAGTACTTC. Protein sequence: CASSRTGGKNIQYF.

CDR3 residues: CASSRDRNSPLHF. The CDR3, as DNA: TGTGCCAGCAGCCGGGACAGAAATTCACCCCTCCACTTT. The rearrangement uses TRBV6-5 and TRBJ1-6; TRBD1 matches at 7 bases. J gave up 7 bases and V 6 bases, and 3 bases lay outside the gene matches. There are 13 residues in the CDR3. Germline CDR1 MNHEY, CDR2 SVGAGI.

V and J are TRBV7-2 and TRBJ1-3, with D tentatively TRBD1 (6 bases). V was cut by 1 base and J by 4 bases, with 20 bases left in between. This CDR3 comprises 18 residues. Germline CDR1 is SGHTA and CDR2 is FQGNSA. For the CDR3, the DNA is TGTGCCAGCAGCTTAGGGCGGGAGGGGGGTCGAGCGGGAAACACCATATATTTT. Its protein is CASSLGREGGRAGNTIYF.

The rearrangement joins TRBV4-1 to TRBJ1-4; TRBD1 matches at 7 bases. Trimming took 3 bases from V and 6 from J; bases not matched to a gene: 7. This CDR3 comprises 15 residues. Germline CDR1 and CDR2: MGHRA and YSYEKL. This chain's CDR3 is CASSHTGAQDEKLFF. CDR3 DNA sequence: TGCGCCAGCAGCCACACAGGGGCGCAGGATGAAAAACTGTTTTTT.